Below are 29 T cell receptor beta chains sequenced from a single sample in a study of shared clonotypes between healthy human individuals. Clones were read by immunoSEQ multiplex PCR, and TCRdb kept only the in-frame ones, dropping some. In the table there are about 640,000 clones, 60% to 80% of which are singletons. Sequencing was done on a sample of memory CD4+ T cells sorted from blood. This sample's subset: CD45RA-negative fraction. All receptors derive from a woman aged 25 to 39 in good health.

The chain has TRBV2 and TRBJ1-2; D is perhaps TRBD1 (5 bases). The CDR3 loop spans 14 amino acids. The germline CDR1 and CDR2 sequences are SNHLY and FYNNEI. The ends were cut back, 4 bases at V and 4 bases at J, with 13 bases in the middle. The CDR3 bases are TGTGCCAGCAGTGCTCAGGGAAGAGGCTATGGCTACACCTTC. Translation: CASSAQGRGYGYTF.

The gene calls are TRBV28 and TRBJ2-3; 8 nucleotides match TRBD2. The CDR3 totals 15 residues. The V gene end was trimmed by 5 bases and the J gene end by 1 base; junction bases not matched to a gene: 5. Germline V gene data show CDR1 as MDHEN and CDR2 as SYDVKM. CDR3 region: CASSDSGSRTDTQYF. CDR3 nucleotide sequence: TGTGCCAGCAGTGACAGCGGGAGCCGCACAGATACGCAGTATTTT.

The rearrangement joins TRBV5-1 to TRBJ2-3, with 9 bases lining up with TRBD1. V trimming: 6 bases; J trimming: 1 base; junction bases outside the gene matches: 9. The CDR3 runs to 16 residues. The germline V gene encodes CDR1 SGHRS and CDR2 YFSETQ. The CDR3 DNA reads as TGCGCCAGCACCCCTTCCTGGGACAGGGGCACAGATACGCAGTATTTT. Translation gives CASTPSWDRGTDTQYF. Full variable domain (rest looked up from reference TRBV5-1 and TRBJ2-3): KAGVTQTPRYLIKTRGQQVTLSCSPISGHRSVSWYQQTPGQGLQFLFEYFSETQRNKGNFPGRFSGRQFSNSRSEMNVSTLELGDSALYLCASTPSWDRGTDTQYFGPGTRLTVL.

The CDR3 sequence is CASSQRESAEAFF. For the CDR3, the DNA is TGCGCCAGCAGCCAACGGGAATCCGCTGAAGCTTTCTTT. The V gene is TRBV4-1, the J gene TRBJ1-1, with D hard to call. The CDR3 runs to 13 residues. V lost 2 bases, J lost 6 bases, and 10 bases lay in between. Germline V gene data show CDR1 as MGHRA and CDR2 as YSYEKL.

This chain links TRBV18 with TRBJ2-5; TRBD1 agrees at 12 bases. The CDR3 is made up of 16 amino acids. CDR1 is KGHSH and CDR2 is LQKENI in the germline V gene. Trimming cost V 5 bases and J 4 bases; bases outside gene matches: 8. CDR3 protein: CASSTGQGAFTETQYF. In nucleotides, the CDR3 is TGTGCCAGCTCAACGGGACAGGGGGCATTCACAGAGACCCAGTACTTC.

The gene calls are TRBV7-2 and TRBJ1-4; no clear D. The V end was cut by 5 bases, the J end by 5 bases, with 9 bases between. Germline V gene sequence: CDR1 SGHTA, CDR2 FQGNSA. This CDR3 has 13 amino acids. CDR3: CASSEYLNEKLFF. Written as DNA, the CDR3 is TGTGCCAGCAGCGAGTATTTGAATGAAAAACTGTTTTTT. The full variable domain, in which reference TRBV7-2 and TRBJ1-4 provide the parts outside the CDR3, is GAGVSQSPSNKVTEKGKDVELRCDPISGHTALYWYRQSLGQGLEFLIYFQGNSAPDKSGLPSDRFSAERTGGSVSTLTIQRTQQEDSAVYLCASSEYLNEKLFFGSGTQLSVL.

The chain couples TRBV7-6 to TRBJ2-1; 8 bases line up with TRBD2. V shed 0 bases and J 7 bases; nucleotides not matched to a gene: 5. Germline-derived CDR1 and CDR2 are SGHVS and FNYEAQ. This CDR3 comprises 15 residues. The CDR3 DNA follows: TGTGCCAGCAGCTTAGCCGGACTAGCCATAAATGAGCAGTTCTTC. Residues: CASSLAGLAINEQFF. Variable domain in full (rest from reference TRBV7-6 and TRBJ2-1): GAGVSQSPRYKVTKRGQDVALRCDPISGHVSLYWYRQALGQGPEFLTYFNYEAQQDKSGLPNDRFSAERPEGSISTLTIQRTEQRDSAMYRCASSLAGLAINEQFFGPGTRLTVL.

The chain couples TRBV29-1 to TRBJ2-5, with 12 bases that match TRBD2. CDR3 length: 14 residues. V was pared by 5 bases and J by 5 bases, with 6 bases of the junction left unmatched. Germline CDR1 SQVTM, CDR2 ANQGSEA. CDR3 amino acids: CSVSSGRVAETQYF. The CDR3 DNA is TGCAGCGTTTCTAGCGGGAGGGTGGCGGAGACCCAGTACTTC.

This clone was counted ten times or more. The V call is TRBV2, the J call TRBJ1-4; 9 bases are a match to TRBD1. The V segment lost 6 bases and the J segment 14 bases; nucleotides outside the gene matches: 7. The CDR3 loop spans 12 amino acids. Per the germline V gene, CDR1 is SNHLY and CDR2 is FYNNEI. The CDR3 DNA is TGTGCCAGCAGGGGGACAGGGTATAGTCTGTTTTTT. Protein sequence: CASRGTGYSLFF.

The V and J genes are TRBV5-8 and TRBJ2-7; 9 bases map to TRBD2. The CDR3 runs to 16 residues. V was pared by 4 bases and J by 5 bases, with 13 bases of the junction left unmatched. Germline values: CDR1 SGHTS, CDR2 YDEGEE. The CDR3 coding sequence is TGTGCCAGCAGCACTTCCGGACTAGCGAGGAGTGACGAGCAGTACTTC. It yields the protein CASSTSGLARSDEQYF.

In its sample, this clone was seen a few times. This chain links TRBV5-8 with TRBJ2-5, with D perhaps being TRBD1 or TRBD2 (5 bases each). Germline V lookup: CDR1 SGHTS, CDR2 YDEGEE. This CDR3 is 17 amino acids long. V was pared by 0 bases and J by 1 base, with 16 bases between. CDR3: CASSLGGTSDPQETQYF. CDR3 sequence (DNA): TGTGCCAGCAGCTTGGGGGGGACGAGCGACCCCCAAGAGACCCAGTACTTC.

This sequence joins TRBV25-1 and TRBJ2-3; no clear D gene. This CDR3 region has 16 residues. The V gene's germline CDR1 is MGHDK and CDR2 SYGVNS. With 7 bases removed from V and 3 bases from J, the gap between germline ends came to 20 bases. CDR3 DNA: TGTGCCAGCACCTATTGGACCCCATTGGGTACAGATACGCAGTATTTT. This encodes CASTYWTPLGTDTQYF.

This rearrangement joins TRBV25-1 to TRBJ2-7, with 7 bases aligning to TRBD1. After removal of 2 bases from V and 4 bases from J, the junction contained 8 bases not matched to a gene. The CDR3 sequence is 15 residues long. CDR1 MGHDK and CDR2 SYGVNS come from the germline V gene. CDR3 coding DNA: TGTGCCAGCAGTGAAAGCCGGGACAGACTATACGAGCAGTACTTC. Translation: CASSESRDRLYEQYF.

In DNA, the CDR3 is TGCAGCGTTTCGGACGCCGGGGGGAGGTCCCTCCACTTT. Translating it yields CSVSDAGGRSLHF. The chain has TRBV29-1 and TRBJ1-6; weak D call: TRBD1 (5 bases). The CDR3 contains 13 residues. The germline V and J ends were trimmed by 5 bases and 14 bases, with 19 bases remaining between them. The germline gives CDR1 SQVTM, CDR2 ANQGSEA. Variable domain in full (rest from reference TRBV29-1 and TRBJ1-6): SAVISQKPSRDICQRGTSLTIQCQVDSQVTMMFWYRQQPGQSLTLIATANQGSEATYESGFVIDKFPISRPNLTFSTLTVSNMSPEDSSIYLCSVSDAGGRSLHFGNGTRLTVT.

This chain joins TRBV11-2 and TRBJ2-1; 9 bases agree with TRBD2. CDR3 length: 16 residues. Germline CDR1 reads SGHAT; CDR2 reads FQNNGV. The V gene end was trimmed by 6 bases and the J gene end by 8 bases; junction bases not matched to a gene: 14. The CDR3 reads CASRTTGGGRGYEQFF. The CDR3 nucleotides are TGTGCCAGCAGAACCACAGGCGGCGGGAGGGGGTATGAGCAGTTCTTC.

The DNA for the CDR3 is TGTGCCAGCAGTCTGCCCACCGACTACGAGCAGTACTTC. This gives the protein CASSLPTDYEQYF. The chain uses TRBV27 and TRBJ2-7, with unresolved D. Germline V gene data show CDR1 as MNHEY and CDR2 as SMNVEV (reference sequence). The V end lost 5 bases, the J end lost 3 bases, and 11 bases lay between the germline ends. The CDR3 covers 13 residues.

In DNA, the CDR3 is TGTGCCAGCAGCTTTAGAGGAGTGGGAGTAGAGACCCAGTACTTC. This gives the protein CASSFRGVGVETQYF. The rearrangement joins TRBV11-2 to TRBJ2-5; weak D call: TRBD2 (5 bases). The CDR3 consists of 15 residues. V lost 3 bases to trimming and J lost 4 bases, with 15 bases between them. CDR1 is SGHAT, CDR2 FQNNGV, per germline.

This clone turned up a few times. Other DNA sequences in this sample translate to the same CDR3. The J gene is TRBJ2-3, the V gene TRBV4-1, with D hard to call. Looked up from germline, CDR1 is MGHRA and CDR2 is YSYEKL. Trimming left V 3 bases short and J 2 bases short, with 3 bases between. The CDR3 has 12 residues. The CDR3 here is CASSHLTDTQYF. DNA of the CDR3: TGCGCCAGCAGCCACCTCACAGATACGCAGTATTTT.

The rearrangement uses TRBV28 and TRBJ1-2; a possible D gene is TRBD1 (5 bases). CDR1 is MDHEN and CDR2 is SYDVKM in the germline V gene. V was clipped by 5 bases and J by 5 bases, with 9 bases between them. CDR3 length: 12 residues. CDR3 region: CASSTQGYGYTF. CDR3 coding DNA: TGTGCCAGCAGTACCCAGGGTTATGGCTACACCTTC.

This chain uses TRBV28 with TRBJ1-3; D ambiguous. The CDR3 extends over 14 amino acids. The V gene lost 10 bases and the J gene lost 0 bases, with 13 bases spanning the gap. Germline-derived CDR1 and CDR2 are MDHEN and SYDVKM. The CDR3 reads CATTGRNSGNTIYF. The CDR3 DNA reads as TGTGCCACCACCGGTAGAAACTCTGGAAACACCATATATTTT.

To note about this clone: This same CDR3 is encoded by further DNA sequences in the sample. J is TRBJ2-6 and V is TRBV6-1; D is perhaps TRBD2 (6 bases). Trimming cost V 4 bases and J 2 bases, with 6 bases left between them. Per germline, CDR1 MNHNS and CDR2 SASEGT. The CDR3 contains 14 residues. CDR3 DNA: TGTGCCAGCAGTGCGGGGGCTGGGGCCAACGTCCTGACTTTC. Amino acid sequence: CASSAGAGANVLTF.

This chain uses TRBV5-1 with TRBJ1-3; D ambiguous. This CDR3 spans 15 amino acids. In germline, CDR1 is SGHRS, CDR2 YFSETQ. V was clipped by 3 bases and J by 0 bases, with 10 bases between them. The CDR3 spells CASSYGPSSGNTIYF. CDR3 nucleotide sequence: TGCGCCAGCAGCTACGGACCCAGCTCTGGAAACACCATATATTTT. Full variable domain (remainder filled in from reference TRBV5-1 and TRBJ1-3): KAGVTQTPRYLIKTRGQQVTLSCSPISGHRSVSWYQQTPGQGLQFLFEYFSETQRNKGNFPGRFSGRQFSNSRSEMNVSTLELGDSALYLCASSYGPSSGNTIYFGEGSWLTVV.

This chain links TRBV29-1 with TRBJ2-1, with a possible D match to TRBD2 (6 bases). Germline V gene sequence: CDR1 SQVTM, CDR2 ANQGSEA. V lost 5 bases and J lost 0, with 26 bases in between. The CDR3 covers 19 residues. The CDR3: CSVYSPFGGGSSSYNEQFF. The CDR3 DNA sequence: TGCAGCGTTTATAGTCCGTTCGGTGGGGGGTCGAGCTCCTACAATGAGCAGTTCTTC.

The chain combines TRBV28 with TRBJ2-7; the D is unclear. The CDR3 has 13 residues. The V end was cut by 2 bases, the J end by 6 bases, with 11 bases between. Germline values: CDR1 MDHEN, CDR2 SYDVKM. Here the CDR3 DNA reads TGTGCCAGCAGTTTAACGGCCTCCCCCGAGCAGTACTTC. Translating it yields CASSLTASPEQYF.

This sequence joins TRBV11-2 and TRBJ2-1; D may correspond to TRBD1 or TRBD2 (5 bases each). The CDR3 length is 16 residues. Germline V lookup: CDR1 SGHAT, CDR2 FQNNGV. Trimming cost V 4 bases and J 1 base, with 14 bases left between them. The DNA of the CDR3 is TGTGCCAGCAGCTCATTATGGGACGGATCCTACAATGAGCAGTTCTTC. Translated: CASSSLWDGSYNEQFF.

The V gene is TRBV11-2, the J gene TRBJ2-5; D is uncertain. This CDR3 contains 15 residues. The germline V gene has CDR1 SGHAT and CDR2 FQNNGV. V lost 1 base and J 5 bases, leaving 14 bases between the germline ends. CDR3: CASSLASASTETQYF. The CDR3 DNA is TGTGCCAGCAGCTTAGCGTCGGCTAGTACCGAGACCCAGTACTTC.

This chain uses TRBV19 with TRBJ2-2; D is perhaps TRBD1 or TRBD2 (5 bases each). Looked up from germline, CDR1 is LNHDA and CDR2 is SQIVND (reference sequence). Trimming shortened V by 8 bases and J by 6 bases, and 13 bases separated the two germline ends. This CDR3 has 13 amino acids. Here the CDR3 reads CASRGGGAGELFF. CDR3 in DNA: TGTGCCAGTCGCGGTGGGGGTGCCGGGGAGCTGTTTTTT.

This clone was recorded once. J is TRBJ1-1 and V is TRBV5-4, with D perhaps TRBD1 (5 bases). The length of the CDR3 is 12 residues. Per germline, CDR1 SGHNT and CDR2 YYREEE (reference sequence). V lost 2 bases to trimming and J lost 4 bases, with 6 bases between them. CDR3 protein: CASSLGTTEAFF. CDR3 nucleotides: TGTGCCAGCAGCTTAGGGACCACTGAAGCTTTCTTT.

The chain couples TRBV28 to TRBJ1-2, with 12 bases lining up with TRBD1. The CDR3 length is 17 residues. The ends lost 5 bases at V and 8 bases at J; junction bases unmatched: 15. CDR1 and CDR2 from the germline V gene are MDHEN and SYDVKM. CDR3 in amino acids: CASSRLNLGQGARGYTF. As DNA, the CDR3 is TGTGCCAGCAGTCGACTTAACCTGGGACAGGGGGCGCGGGGCTACACCTTC.